Included here is one TCR beta chain sequence, with context. This record belongs to a study of PD-L1 blockade in urothelial cancer. CDR1 and CDR2 (germline): SGHAT, FQDESV (reference sequence). Losses at the gene ends were 3 bases for V and 4 bases for J; bases not matched to a gene: 6. This CDR3 region has 15 residues. Time point denoted: peripheral blood 6 weeks after treatment start. Each PCR received spiked synthetic TCR analog templates. The protocol was immunoSEQ multiplex PCR, while the TCRdb copy is restricted to in-frame clones and leaves out a portion. The table shows tens of thousands of clones, with 79% occurring only once.

The sequence was obtained from a man aged 65-85 years with urothelial cancer. The specimen comprised PBMCs, sampled around atezolizumab (anti-PD-L1) treatment. The J gene is TRBJ1-1, the V gene TRBV11-1; TRBD1 matches 9 bases. The CDR3 is CASSFIGTGTTEAFF. CDR3 nucleotides: TGTGCCAGCAGCTTCATCGGGACAGGGACCACTGAAGCTTTCTTT.